The following is a TCR beta chain sequence with its context. Its antigen is as yet unknown. The sample is drawn from a study of T cell responses to AZD1222 COVID-19 vaccine. Findings and caveats of the study: Of spike-specific TCRs, nearly half reportedly target regions left unmutated in variants. Donor demographics were predominantly white British with a female majority; clonal diversity may be underestimated.

Clones were read by immunoSEQ multiplex PCR, and TCRdb kept only the in-frame ones, dropping some. This table has 150,000 to 200,000 clones, 92% appearing once. Per the germline V gene, CDR1 is SQVTM and CDR2 is ANQGSEA. The CDR3 spans 12 residues. The ends were cut back, 6 bases at V and 2 bases at J, with 10 bases in the middle. The rearrangement links TRBV29-1 to TRBJ1-2; D remains ambiguous. This sequence was found in an adult who received the AZD1222 COVID-19 vaccine. Here the sequenced sample was peripheral blood, taken 28 days after the second AZD1222 dose. This CDR3 reads CSVGRVNYGYTF. The CDR3 nucleotides read TGCAGCGTGGGGAGGGTGAACTATGGCTACACCTTC. The full variable domain, rest sourced from reference TRBV29-1 and TRBJ1-2, is SAVISQKPSRDICQRGTSLTIQCQVDSQVTMMFWYRQQPGQSLTLIATANQGSEATYESGFVIDKFPISRPNLTFSTLTVSNMSPEDSSIYLCSVGRVNYGYTFGSGTRLTVV.